The clone carrying this T cell receptor (beta chain) was observed a few times. The CDR3 is made up of 17 amino acids. The sample belongs to a study of shared T cell receptors in the human thymus. The assay was immunoSEQ multiplex PCR, and TCRdb's table has in-frame clones only and misses some. The sample records 450,000 to 650,000 clones, 75% to 85% being singletons. A further study also used this sample, focusing on human thymus T cells. In that study: Thymic resections from corrective heart surgery supplied the tissue. Thymic as well as blood repertoires seemed to favor certain V and J genes unevenly.

Input material: thymocytes. The receptor comes from a boy younger than two with a congenital heart defect. The chain employs TRBV1 and TRBJ2-2; the table's D call TRBD1 went unverified against the DNA. TRBV1 is annotated as a pseudogene. In DNA, the CDR3 is TGCACCAGCAGCCAATTAGCCGGGACACCTAACACCGGGGAGCTGTTTTTT. This codes for CTSSQLAGTPNTGELFF.